This TCR beta chain is drawn from a study of shared clonotypes between healthy human individuals. Study-wide context: Aged 18 to 49, the donors were a couple of women and a few men.

Comment on this clone: The antigen remains unidentified.

Study-level findings and limits: Rarefaction gave evidence that sorted-subset sequencing remained incomplete despite large depth. Some clonotypes were shared by all four sorted-subset donors, while others were not shared. The non-shared ones had lower generation probabilities than the shared ones. Tissues were not sampled, only blood, and their repertoires likely differ.

V was shortened by 7 bases and J by 3 bases, with 16 bases between the two germline ends. This CDR3 region has 16 residues. Germline values: CDR1 MDHEN, CDR2 SYDVKM. Clones were sequenced by immunoSEQ multiplex PCR, and TCRdb holds only the in-frame ones, with some missing. The data show millions of clones, with 85% to 95% seen just once and under 0.45% held by the top ten. The sequence was obtained from a man aged 18 to 29 in good health. Some clones in this sample may be carry-over from other donors' samples. This chain uses TRBV28 with TRBJ2-6; D unclear. Sequenced input: naive CD4+ T cells from PBMCs. Subset: CD45RA+ positively selected. CDR3 DNA: TGTGCCAGCACCGCCCGGACGGGTGGTGGGGCCAACGTCCTGACTTTC. The encoded protein is CASTARTGGGANVLTF.